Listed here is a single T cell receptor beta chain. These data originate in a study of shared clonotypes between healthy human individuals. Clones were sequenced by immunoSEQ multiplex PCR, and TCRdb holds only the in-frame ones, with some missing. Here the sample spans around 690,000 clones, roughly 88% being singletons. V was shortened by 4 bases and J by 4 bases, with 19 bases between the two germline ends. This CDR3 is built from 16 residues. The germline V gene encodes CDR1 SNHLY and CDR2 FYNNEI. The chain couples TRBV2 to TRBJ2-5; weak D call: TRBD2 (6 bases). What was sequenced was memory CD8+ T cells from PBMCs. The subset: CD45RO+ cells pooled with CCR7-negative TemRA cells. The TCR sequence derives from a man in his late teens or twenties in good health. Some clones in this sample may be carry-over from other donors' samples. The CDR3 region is CASSGREWGVGETQYF. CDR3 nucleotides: TGTGCCAGCAGTGGGAGAGAGTGGGGGGTCGGAGAGACCCAGTACTTC.